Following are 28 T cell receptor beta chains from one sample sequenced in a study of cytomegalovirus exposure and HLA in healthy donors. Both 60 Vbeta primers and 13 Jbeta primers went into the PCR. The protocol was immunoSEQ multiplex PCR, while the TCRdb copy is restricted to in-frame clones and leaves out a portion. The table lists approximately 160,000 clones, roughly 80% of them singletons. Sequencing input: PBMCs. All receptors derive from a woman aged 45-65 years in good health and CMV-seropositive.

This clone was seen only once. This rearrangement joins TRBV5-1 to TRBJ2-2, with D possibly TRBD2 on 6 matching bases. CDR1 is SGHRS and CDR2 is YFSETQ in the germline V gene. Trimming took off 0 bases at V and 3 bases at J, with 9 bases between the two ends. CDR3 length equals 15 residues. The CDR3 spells CASSLAAGHTGELFF. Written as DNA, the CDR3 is TGCGCCAGCAGCTTGGCGGCGGGGCACACCGGGGAGCTGTTTTTT.

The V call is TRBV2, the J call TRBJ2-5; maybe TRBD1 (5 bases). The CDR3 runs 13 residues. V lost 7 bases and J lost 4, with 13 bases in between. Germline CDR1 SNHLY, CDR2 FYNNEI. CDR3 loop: CASKGHPRETQYF. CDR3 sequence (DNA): TGTGCCAGCAAAGGACACCCCCGAGAGACCCAGTACTTC.

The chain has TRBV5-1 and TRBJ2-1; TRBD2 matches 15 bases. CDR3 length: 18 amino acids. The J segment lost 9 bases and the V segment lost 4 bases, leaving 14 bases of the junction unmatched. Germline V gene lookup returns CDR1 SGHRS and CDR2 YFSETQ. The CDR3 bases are TGCGCCAGCAGCCCTTACCCGGGACTAGCGGGAGGAAGGGGTGAGCAGTTCTTC. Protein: CASSPYPGLAGGRGEQFF.

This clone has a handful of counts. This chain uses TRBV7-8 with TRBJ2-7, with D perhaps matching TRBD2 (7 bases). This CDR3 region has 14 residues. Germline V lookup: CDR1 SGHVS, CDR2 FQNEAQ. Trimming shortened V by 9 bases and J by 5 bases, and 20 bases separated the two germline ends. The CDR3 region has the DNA TGTGCCAGTTCGGGACGCGGGGGCGCGGACGAGCAGTACTTC. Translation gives CASSGRGGADEQYF.

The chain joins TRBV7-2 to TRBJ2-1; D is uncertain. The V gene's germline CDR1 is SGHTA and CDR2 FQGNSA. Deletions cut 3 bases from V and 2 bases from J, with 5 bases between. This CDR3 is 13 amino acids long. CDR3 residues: CASSFIAYNEQFF. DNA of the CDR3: TGTGCCAGCAGCTTCATAGCCTACAATGAGCAGTTCTTC.

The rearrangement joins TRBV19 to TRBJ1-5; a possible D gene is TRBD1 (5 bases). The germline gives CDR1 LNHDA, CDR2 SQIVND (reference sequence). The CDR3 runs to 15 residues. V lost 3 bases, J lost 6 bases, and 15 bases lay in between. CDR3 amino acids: CASSIETRVFQPQHF. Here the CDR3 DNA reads TGTGCCAGTAGTATTGAAACCAGGGTGTTTCAGCCCCAGCATTTT.

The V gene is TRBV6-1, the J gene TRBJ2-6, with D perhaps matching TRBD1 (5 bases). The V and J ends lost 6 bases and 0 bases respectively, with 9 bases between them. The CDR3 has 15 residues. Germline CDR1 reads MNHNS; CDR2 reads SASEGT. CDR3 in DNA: TGTGCCAGCAGATTCAGGGACTCTGGGGCCAACGTCCTGACTTTC. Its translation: CASRFRDSGANVLTF.

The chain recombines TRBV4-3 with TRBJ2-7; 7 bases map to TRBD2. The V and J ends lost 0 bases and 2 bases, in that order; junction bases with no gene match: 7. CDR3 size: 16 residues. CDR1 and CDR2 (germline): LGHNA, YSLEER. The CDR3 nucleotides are TGCGCCAGCAGCCAAGATGGGGGGGAGGAAACCTACGAGCAGTACTTC. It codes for CASSQDGGEETYEQYF.

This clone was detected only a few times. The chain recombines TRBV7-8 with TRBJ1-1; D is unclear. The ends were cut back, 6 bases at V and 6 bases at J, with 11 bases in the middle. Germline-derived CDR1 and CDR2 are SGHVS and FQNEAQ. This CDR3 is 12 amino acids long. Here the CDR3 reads CASSPTASEAFF. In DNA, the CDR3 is TGTGCCAGCAGTCCAACAGCCTCTGAAGCTTTCTTT.

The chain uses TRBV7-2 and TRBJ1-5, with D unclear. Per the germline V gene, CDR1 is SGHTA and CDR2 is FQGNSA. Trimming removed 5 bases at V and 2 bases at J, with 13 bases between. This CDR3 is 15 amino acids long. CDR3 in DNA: TGTGCCAGCAGCCTCTGGACGGGAGGCAATCAGCCCCAGCATTTT. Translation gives CASSLWTGGNQPQHF.

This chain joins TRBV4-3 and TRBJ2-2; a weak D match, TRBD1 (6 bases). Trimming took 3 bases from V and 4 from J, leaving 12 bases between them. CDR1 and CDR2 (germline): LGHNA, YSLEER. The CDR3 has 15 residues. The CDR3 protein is CASSQLQGTTGELFF. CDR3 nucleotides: TGCGCCAGCAGCCAGCTACAGGGAACCACCGGGGAGCTGTTTTTT.

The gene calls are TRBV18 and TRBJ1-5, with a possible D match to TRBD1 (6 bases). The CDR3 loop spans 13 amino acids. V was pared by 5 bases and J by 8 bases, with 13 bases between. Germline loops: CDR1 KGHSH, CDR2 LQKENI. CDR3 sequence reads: CASSEGEREPQHF. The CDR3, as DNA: TGTGCCAGCTCAGAGGGGGAGAGGGAGCCCCAGCATTTT.

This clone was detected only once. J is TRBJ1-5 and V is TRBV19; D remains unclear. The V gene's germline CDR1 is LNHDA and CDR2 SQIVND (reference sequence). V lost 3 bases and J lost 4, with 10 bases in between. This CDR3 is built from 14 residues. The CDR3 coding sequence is TGTGCCAGTAGTATTAATACACCGAATCAGCCCCAGCATTTT. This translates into CASSINTPNQPQHF.

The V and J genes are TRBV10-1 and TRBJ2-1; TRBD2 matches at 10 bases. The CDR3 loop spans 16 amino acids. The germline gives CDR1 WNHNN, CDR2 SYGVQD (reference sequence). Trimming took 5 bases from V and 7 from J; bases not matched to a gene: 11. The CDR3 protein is CASSPSGSQLENEQFF. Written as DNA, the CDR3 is TGCGCCAGCAGTCCTAGCGGGAGCCAGTTAGAGAATGAGCAGTTCTTC.

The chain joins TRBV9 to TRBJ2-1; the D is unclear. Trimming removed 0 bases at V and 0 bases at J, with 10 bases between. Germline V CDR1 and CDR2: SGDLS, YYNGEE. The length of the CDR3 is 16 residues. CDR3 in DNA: TGTGCCAGCAGCGTAGACTCCCAACCCTCCTACAATGAGCAGTTCTTC. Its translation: CASSVDSQPSYNEQFF.

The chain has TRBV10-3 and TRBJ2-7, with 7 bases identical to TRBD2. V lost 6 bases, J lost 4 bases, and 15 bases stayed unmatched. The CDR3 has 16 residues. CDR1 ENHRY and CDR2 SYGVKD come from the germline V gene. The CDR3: CAIRGSSAGVGYEQYF. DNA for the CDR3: TGTGCCATCAGGGGATCTAGCGCGGGAGTTGGATACGAGCAGTACTTC.

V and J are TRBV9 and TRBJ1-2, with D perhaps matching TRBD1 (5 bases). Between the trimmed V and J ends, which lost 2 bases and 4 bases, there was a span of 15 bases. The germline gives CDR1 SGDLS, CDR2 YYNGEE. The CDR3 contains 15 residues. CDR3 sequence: CASSVTPTASYGYTF. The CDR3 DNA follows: TGTGCCAGCAGCGTTACCCCGACAGCCTCCTATGGCTACACCTTC.

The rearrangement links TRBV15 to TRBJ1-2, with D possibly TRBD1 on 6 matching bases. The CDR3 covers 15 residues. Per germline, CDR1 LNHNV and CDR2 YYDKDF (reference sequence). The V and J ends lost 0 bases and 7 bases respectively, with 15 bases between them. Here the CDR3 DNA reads TGTGCCACCAGCAGAGAAACGACAGGCACGGGTGGCTACACCTTC. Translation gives CATSRETTGTGGYTF.

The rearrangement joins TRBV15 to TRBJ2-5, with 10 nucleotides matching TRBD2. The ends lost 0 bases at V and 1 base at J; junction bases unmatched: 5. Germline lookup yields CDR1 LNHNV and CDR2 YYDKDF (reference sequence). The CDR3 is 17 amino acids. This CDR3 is CATSRDLLAGSQETQYF. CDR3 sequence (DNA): TGTGCCACCAGCAGAGATCTACTAGCGGGAAGCCAAGAGACCCAGTACTTC.

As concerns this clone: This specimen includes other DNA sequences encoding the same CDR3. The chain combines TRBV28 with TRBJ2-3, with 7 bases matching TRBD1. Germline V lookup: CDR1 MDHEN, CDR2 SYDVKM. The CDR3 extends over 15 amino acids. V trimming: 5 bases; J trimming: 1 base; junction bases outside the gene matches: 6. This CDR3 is CASSNRDSGTDTQYF. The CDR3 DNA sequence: TGTGCCAGCAGTAACCGGGACAGCGGCACAGATACGCAGTATTTT.

This chain's CDR3 is CSGRGSTDTQYF. CDR3 DNA sequence: TGCAGCGGGCGGGGATCCACAGATACGCAGTATTTT. The chain links TRBV29-1 to TRBJ2-3; perhaps TRBD2 as D (6 bases). Trimming cost V 7 bases and J 2 bases, with 10 bases left between them. CDR3 size: 12 residues. Germline loops: CDR1 SQVTM, CDR2 ANQGSEA.

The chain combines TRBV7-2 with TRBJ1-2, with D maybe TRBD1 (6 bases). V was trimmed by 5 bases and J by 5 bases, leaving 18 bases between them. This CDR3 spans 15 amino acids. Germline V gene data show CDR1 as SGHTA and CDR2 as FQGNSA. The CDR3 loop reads CASSQGGGKWYGYTF. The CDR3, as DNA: TGTGCCAGCAGCCAAGGGGGGGGCAAATGGTATGGCTACACCTTC.

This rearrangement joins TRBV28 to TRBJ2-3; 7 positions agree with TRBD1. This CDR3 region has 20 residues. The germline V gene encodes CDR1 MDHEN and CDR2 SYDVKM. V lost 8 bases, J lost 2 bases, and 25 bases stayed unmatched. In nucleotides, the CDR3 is TGTGCCAGCGCCCCAGTGGTGACAGGGTTTAGCGACCCGCTCACAGATACGCAGTATTTT. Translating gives CASAPVVTGFSDPLTDTQYF.

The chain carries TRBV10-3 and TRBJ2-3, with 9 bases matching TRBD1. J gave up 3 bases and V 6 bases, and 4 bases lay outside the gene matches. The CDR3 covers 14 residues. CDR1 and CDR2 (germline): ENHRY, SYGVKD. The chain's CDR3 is CAIRRGTGTDTQYF. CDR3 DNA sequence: TGTGCCATCAGGAGGGGGACAGGGACAGATACGCAGTATTTT.

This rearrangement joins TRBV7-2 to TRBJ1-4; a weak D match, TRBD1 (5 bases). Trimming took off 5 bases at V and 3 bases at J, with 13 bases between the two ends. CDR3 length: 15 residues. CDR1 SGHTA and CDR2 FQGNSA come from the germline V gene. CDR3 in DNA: TGTGCCAGCAGCGCCGGGGGAACGGCTAATGAAAAACTGTTTTTT. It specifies CASSAGGTANEKLFF.

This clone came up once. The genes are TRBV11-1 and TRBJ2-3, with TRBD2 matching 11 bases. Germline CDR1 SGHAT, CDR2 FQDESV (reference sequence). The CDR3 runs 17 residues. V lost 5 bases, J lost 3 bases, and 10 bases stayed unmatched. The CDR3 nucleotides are TGTGCCAGCAGCGCGGGACTAGCGGACGTCCGGACAGATACGCAGTATTTT. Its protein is CASSAGLADVRTDTQYF.

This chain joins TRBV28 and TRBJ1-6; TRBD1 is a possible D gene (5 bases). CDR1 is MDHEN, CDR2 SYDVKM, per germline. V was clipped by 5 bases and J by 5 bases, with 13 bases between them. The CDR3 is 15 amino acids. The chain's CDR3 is CASSPLGPNNSPLHF. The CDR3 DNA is TGTGCCAGCAGTCCCCTGGGGCCCAATAATTCACCCCTCCACTTT.

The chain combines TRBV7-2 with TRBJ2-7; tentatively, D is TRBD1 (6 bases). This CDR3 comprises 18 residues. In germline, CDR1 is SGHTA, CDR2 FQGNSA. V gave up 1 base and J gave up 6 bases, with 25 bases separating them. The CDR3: CASSLVRPSGQIPLEQYF. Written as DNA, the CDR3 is TGTGCCAGCAGCTTAGTACGCCCCTCGGGACAAATCCCTCTCGAGCAGTACTTC.